This TCR beta chain derives from a study of blood T cells in healthy people across ages. This clonotype showed up just once. Its specificity is not known. Findings and limits, study-wide: The long-lived group displayed more naive CD4+ cells, plus higher diversity, than the aged donors did. Researchers said unsorted PBMCs prevented a conclusive naive versus antigen-experienced comparison.

The authors ran a second PCR of roughly 6 to 12 cycles using a sample-barcoded 5' primer and a J-beta primer mix. Every molecule of cDNA carried a tag from a template-switch adaptor with 12 random nucleotides. TCRdb re-derived calls from the 5' RACE reads in MiXCR, one entry per CDR3 protein. This sample has 780,000 or so distinct CDR3 sequences; about 55% occur once, and the top ten carry about two fifths. This clonotype was obtained from a man aged 80 or over in good health. Source material: blood.

In DNA, the CDR3 is TGTGCCAGCAGTCCCGGGACAAAGAGCTCCTACGAGCAGTACTTC. This encodes CASSPGTKSSYEQYF. The chain links TRBV6-5 to TRBJ2-7; possible D gene TRBD1, 6 bases. V lost 5 bases to trimming and J lost 0 bases, with 14 bases between them. Germline values: CDR1 MNHEY, CDR2 SVGAGI. The CDR3 length is 15 residues.